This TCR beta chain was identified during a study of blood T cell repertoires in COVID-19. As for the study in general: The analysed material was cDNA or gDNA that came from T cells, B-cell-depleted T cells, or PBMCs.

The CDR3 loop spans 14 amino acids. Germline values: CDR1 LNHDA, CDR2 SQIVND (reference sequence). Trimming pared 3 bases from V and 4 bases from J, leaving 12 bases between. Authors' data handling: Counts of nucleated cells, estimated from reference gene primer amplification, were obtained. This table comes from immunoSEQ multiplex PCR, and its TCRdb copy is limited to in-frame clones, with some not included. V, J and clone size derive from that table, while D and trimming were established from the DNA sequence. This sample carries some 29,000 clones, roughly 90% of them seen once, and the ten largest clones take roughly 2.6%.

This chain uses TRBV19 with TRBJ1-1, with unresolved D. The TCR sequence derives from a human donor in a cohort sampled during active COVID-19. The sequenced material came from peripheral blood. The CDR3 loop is CASSMMEGTTEAFF. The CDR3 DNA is TGTGCCAGTAGTATGATGGAGGGAACCACTGAAGCTTTCTTT.